This T cell receptor (beta chain) derives from a study of blood T cell repertoires in COVID-19. Study-level information: Samples of COVID-19 (acute and convalescent) were obtained from the United States, Italy and Spain. T cells, B-cell-depleted T cells, or PBMCs provided the cDNA or gDNA that served as material.

Original processing notes: The assay estimated nucleated cells by amplifying reference gene primers. The assay was immunoSEQ multiplex PCR, and TCRdb's table has in-frame clones only and misses some. That table is the source of V, J and clone size, and D and trimming were worked out from the DNA. The sample includes 250,000 or so clones, around 87% of them seen just once. This clone came up once. The CDR3 spans 17 residues. Between the trimmed V and J ends, which lost 0 bases and 2 bases, there was a span of 16 bases. Germline V gives CDR1 SGHRS, CDR2 YFSETQ. The TCR comes from a woman in her 40s who had recovered from COVID-19. This rearrangement joins TRBV5-1 to TRBJ2-3; D may be TRBD2 (7 bases). Sequenced sample: peripheral blood. CDR3 region: CASSLGVGGQNTDTQYF. CDR3 bases: TGCGCCAGCAGCTTGGGTGTCGGGGGGCAGAACACAGATACGCAGTATTTT.